These T cell receptor beta chains were read from a single sample in a study of CD4 and CD8 cells across lung adenocarcinoma regions. TCRdb processed the PCR reads anew with MiXCR; each CDR3 protein has one entry. The sample includes about 11,000 distinct CDR3 sequences, 53% seen only once; the top ten take 30% to 40%. The sequencing input was CD8+ T cells from the center of a lung tumor. The source of these receptors is a female donor with lung adenocarcinoma. The CD4 and CD8 labels of this study may be unreliable. Each CDR3 is given with its conserved first and last residue. A D gene is named only where the DNA matches it firmly. For some rows the clone size is stated as once, few or many, or as a class when expanded; others skip it.

clone_size j_call v_call d_call cdr3_nt cdr3_aa
- TRBJ2-1 TRBV6-1 TRBD2 TGTGCCAGCACAGCGGGAGGGTATACTGAGCAGTTCTTC CASTAGGYTEQFF
few TRBJ1-5 TRBV5-1 TRBD1 TGCGCCAGCAGCTTGGCAGGGGGCGATCAGCCCCAGCATTTT CASSLAGGDQPQHF
- TRBJ2-3 TRBV7-6 - TGTGCCAGCAGCTTTACCACGGGAGTAGGGCCCACAGATACGCAGTATTTT CASSFTTGVGPTDTQYF
- TRBJ2-3 TRBV6-1 TRBD1 TGCGCCGGCAGGGATCCCTTCACAGGGGGGCGTGGCACAGATACGCAGTATTTC CAGRDPFTGGRGTDTQYF
once TRBJ2-5 TRBV6-1 TRBD1 TGTGCCAGCAGGAGGACAGGGGGGGGGACCCAGTACTTC CASRRTGGGTQYF
- TRBJ2-5 TRBV7-3 - TGTGGCGCGGGCTACGGGGCCCGTGACACAGAGACCCAGTATTTC CGAGYGARDTETQYF
- TRBJ2-5 TRBV6-1 - TGTGCCAGCAGTGAAGCCGGCGGCTCGGGACTTATAGACCAAGAGACCCAGTACTTC CASSEAGGSGLIDQETQYF
medium-sized TRBJ2-2 TRBV11-3 - TGTGCCAGCAGCACCCAGAACACCGGGGAGCTGTTTTTT CASSTQNTGELFF
medium-sized TRBJ2-3 TRBV27 - TGTGCCAGCAGTTTATCTCCATTGGATACGCAGTATTTT CASSLSPLDTQYF
medium-sized TRBJ2-1 TRBV6-1 TRBD2 TGTGCCAGCGGCGGGGGGGCCGTCAATGAGCAGTTCTTC CASGGGAVNEQFF
many TRBJ2-7 TRBV11-2 - TGTGCCAGCAGCTTTTACAGCGGTACCTACGAGCAGTACTTC CASSFYSGTYEQYF
large TRBJ2-4 TRBV6-5 - TGTGCCAGCAGTCTCGGGACGTCCTTAGCCAAAAACATTCAGTACTTC CASSLGTSLAKNIQYF
few TRBJ2-1 TRBV6-5 TRBD1 TGTGCCAGCAGTTACTCGTCCGGGACAGGGGGCAATGAGCAGTTCTTC CASSYSSGTGGNEQFF
- TRBJ2-5 TRBV6-1 TRBD1 TGTGCCAGCAGAGAGACAGGGTCCCAGAAAGAGACCCAGTACTTC CASRETGSQKETQYF
many TRBJ2-7 TRBV4-1 TRBD1 TGCGCCAGCAGCCAAGTTTCTCGTGGGACAGGGCTGGCCGAGCAGTACTTC CASSQVSRGTGLAEQYF
- TRBJ2-5 TRBV6-1 - TGTGCCAGCAGTGGAGGAGGAAATACCATACAAGAGACCCAGTACTTC CASSGGGNTIQETQYF
many TRBJ2-6 TRBV4-1 - TGCGCCAGCAGCCCGGGGGGGGCCAACGTCCTGACTTTC CASSPGGANVLTF
- TRBJ2-5 TRBV20-1 - TGCAGTGCTAGAGAAGCGATTCAAGAGACCCAGTACTTC CSAREAIQETQYF
- TRBJ2-3 TRBV6-1 TRBD2 TGTGCCAGCAGTGCGGGGACTAGCGGGCGGGACGAAGATACGCAGTATTTT CASSAGTSGRDEDTQYF
large TRBJ2-3 TRBV6-1 - TGTGCCAGCCGATGGAGAGGGGGGACAGATACGCAGTATTTT CASRWRGGTDTQYF
- TRBJ2-1 TRBV7-3 - TGTGCCAGCAGCCCGCGGGGTGGAGATGAGCAGTTCTTC CASSPRGGDEQFF
- TRBJ2-5 TRBV27 TRBD2 TGTGCCAGCAGTCCCGCTCGGACTAGCGGGACTCTGCTCTTC CASSPARTSGTLLF
- TRBJ1-5 TRBV19 - TGTGCCAGTAGGAAACAGGGCGGCAATCAGCCCCAGCATTTT CASRKQGGNQPQHF
- TRBJ2-3 TRBV6-1 TRBD1 TGTGCCAGCAGTGAATACAGGGGCGATACGCAGTATTTT CASSEYRGDTQYF
many TRBJ2-5 TRBV6-1 TRBD2 TGTGCCAGCACCCCGGGACTAGCGGGACGAGAGACCCAGTACTTC CASTPGLAGRETQYF
- TRBJ2-4 TRBV6-8 TRBD1 TGTCGCGTCAGGGGGCTGTCAGGCAAAAACATTCAGTACTTT CRVRGLSGKNIQYF
- TRBJ2-1 TRBV10-3 TRBD2 TGTGCCATCAGTGGAGCGGGAGGGCAGTACAATGAGCAGTTCTTC CAISGAGGQYNEQFF
few TRBJ2-6 TRBV6-1 - TGTGCCAGCGGGACCCTCTCTGGGGCCAACGTCCTGACTTTC CASGTLSGANVLTF
- TRBJ2-1 TRBV6-1 - TGTGCCAGCAGTGGGGCTAGCCCGTATGAGCAGTTCTTC CASSGASPYEQFF
many TRBJ2-7 TRBV6-1 TRBD1 TGTGCCAGCAGTGCCGGGACAGGGGTATACGAGCAGTACTTC CASSAGTGVYEQYF
- TRBJ2-2 TRBV27 - TGTGCCAGTTTTGGCCGCCCCGCGAACACCGGGGAGCTGTTTTTT CASFGRPANTGELFF
few TRBJ2-7 TRBV27 TRBD1 TGTGCCAGCAGTTTAACCGGGACAGGGGACTACGAGCAGTACTTC CASSLTGTGDYEQYF
once TRBJ2-1 TRBV7-2 - TGTGCCAGCAGCTCCAGGGGGGGACAAAGGGTTTCCGGGGAGCTGTTTTTC CASSSRGGQRVSGELFF
medium-sized TRBJ2-1 TRBV7-2 TRBD1 TGTGCCAGCAGCTTGGCGGGACAGGGGGGGAGGCAGTTCTTC CASSLAGQGGRQFF
- TRBJ2-3 TRBV6-1 - TGTGCCAGCAGTCCCACGGGGCAGCGAGCCACAGATATGCAGTATTTC CASSPTGQRATDMQYF
- TRBJ1-6 TRBV27 - TGTGCCAGCAGTTTATCGACCGGGTATAATTCACCCCTCCACTTT CASSLSTGYNSPLHF
- TRBJ1-1 TRBV27 - TGTGCCAGCGGTGTACAGCTGAACACTGAAGCTTTCTTT CASGVQLNTEAFF
- TRBJ2-5 TRBV27 - TGTGCCAGCAGCCCCGGGGCCGAGGGGACCCAGTACTTC CASSPGAEGTQYF
- TRBJ1-2 TRBV10-3 - TGTGCCATCCGTCAAGAGGGCTATGGCTACACCTTC CAIRQEGYGYTF
medium-sized TRBJ1-2 TRBV10-3 TRBD1 TGTGCCATCAGTGACCGGGACAGGGGAACCTATGGCTACACCTTC CAISDRDRGTYGYTF
- TRBJ2-7 TRBV11-2 TRBD2 TGTGCCAGCAGCGACGGGGGGGGCCGGTACGAGCAGTACTTC CASSDGGGRYEQYF
- TRBJ2-5 TRBV10-2 - TGCGCCAGCACACCGGGGTCAGCGTGGAAGACCCAGTACTTC CASTPGSAWKTQYF
medium-sized TRBJ2-3 TRBV7-9 - TGTGCCAGCAGCTTAGCAGGGCCAGATACGCAGTATTTT CASSLAGPDTQYF
many TRBJ2-2 TRBV20-1 - TGCAGTGCTAGAGATGCCAGGTCGAAAACGAACACCGGGGAGCTGTTTTTT CSARDARSKTNTGELFF
many TRBJ2-3 TRBV12-3/TRBV12-4 TRBD2 TGTGCCAGCAGTTTATGGGGCGGGGGGGCGACAGATACGCAGTATTTT CASSLWGGGATDTQYF
many TRBJ1-1 TRBV11-2 TRBD1 TGTGCCAGCAGCTTAAGACAGGGTGGATTCATGAACACTGAAGCTTTCTTT CASSLRQGGFMNTEAFF
many TRBJ1-1 TRBV6-5 - TGTGCCAGCAGCTACCGAGGCCTAATGAACACTGAAGCTTTCTTT CASSYRGLMNTEAFF
many TRBJ2-1 TRBV4-1 TRBD1 TGCGCCAGCAGCCTCCCCTCAGGACAGGGGGCGAATGAGCAGTTCTTC CASSLPSGQGANEQFF
large TRBJ2-3 TRBV6-5 - TGTGCCAGCAGTTACTCAGGGGGGCTGGGAGATACGCAGTATTTT CASSYSGGLGDTQYF
- TRBJ1-2 TRBV12-3/TRBV12-4 - TGTGCCAGCAGTTTAGCGCGGCAAAGAGGCTACACCTTC CASSLARQRGYTF
once TRBJ2-7 TRBV27 - TGTGCCAGCAGTTCCCACCCCGGGAAACAGGGAAAGCAGTACTTC CASSSHPGKQGKQYF
once TRBJ2-5 TRBV10-1 TRBD1 TGCGCCAGCAGTGAGTCGAGTCAGGGGGATACCCAGTACTTT CASSESSQGDTQYF
- TRBJ1-2 TRBV6-2/TRBV6-3 - TGTGCCACGGAGCAGGGGAGAGGCTACACCTTC CATEQGRGYTF
once TRBJ2-3 TRBV6-4 - TGTGCCAGCAGTGAACGTGCGGAGGGGGCAGATACGCAGTATTTT CASSERAEGADTQYF
- TRBJ2-5 TRBV6-5 - TGTGCCAGCAGTTTAGGATGGAGTGTTTCCCCAGCGCAGTACTTC CASSLGWSVSPAQYF